Each of the 11 T cell receptor beta chains below was sequenced from the same sample in a study of OX40 agonist ivuxolimab in advanced cancers. Sequencing was performed with immunoSEQ multiplex PCR; in TCRdb, only in-frame clones are kept and a portion is missing. Counted here are fewer than 85,000 clones, approximately 90% occurring once; the ten biggest clones make up roughly 9.7%. This specimen consisted of CD4+ or CD8+ T cells sorted from blood, obtained in a trial of the OX40 agonist ivuxolimab. Every receptor here comes from an adult with an advanced solid tumor such as melanoma, head and neck, liver or kidney cancer.

The gene calls are TRBV7-9 and TRBJ2-1; no firm D call. The CDR3 sequence is 12 residues long. The germline gives CDR1 SEHNR, CDR2 FQNEAQ (reference sequence). The V and J ends lost 3 bases and 6 bases respectively, with 6 bases between them. The DNA for the CDR3 is TGTGCCAGCAGCTTTTCAGGCAATGAGCAGTTCTTC. This gives the protein CASSFSGNEQFF.

The CDR3 loop reads CASRTRMGMNTEAFF. The CDR3 DNA reads as TGTGCCAGCCGTACCCGGATGGGAATGAACACTGAAGCTTTCTTT. This chain uses TRBV6-5 with TRBJ1-1; D unclear. The CDR3 loop spans 15 amino acids. The germline gives CDR1 MNHEY, CDR2 SVGAGI. Trimming shortened V by 8 bases and J by 0 bases, and 16 bases separated the two germline ends.

The chain combines TRBV7-7 with TRBJ1-1; D is uncertain. V lost 0 bases and J lost 3, with 11 bases in between. Germline loops: CDR1 SSHAT, CDR2 FNYEAQ (reference sequence). The CDR3 extends over 15 amino acids. As DNA, the CDR3 is TGTGCCAGCAGCTTAGCATGGAGGGCTTACACTGAAGCTTTCTTT. Encoded protein: CASSLAWRAYTEAFF.

J is TRBJ1-5 and V is TRBV30, with D uncertain. There are 14 residues in the CDR3. CDR1 is GTSNPN and CDR2 is SVGIG in the germline V gene (reference sequence). With 4 bases removed from V and 2 bases from J, the gap between germline ends came to 12 bases. In DNA form, the CDR3 reads TGTGCCTGGACAGAGTCGCCCGGCAATCAGCCCCAGCATTTT. This gives the protein CAWTESPGNQPQHF.

The gene calls are TRBV27 and TRBJ1-1; D perhaps matches TRBD1 (5 bases). Germline CDR1 and CDR2: MNHEY and SMNVEV (reference sequence). This CDR3 region has 13 residues. Trimming removed 8 bases at V and 4 bases at J, with 14 bases between. The CDR3 sequence: CASRRGTFTEAFF. In DNA form, the CDR3 reads TGTGCCAGCCGCCGAGGGACCTTCACTGAAGCTTTCTTT.

This rearrangement joins TRBV7-7 to TRBJ2-1, with a tentative D call TRBD2 (5 bases). Trimming left V 1 base short and J 4 bases short, with 14 bases between. The CDR3 is 16 residues long. Germline V gives CDR1 SSHAT, CDR2 FNYEAQ (reference sequence). The CDR3 loop is CASSLGVGSKYNEQFF. CDR3 nucleotide sequence: TGTGCCAGCAGCTTAGGAGTGGGGAGCAAATACAATGAGCAGTTCTTC. Drawing the rest from reference TRBV7-7 and TRBJ2-1, the complete variable domain is GAGVSQSPRYKVTKRGQDVTLRCDPISSHATLYWYQQALGQGPEFLTYFNYEAQPDKSGLPSDRFSAERPEGSISTLTIQRTEQRDSAMYRCASSLGVGSKYNEQFFGPGTRLTVL.

V gene TRBV7-6 combines with J gene TRBJ2-2; D is unresolved. V shed 6 bases and J shed 0 bases, with 8 bases lying between them. The CDR3 has 14 amino acids. Germline V gene sequence: CDR1 SGHVS, CDR2 FNYEAQ. CDR3 amino acids: CASSRHSNTGELFF. The CDR3 nucleotides are TGTGCCAGCAGTCGGCACTCGAACACCGGGGAGCTGTTTTTT.

This clone was observed once. The chain joins TRBV11-1 to TRBJ2-1; tentative D call: TRBD1 (6 bases). Germline assignment: CDR1 SGHAT and CDR2 FQDESV (reference sequence). V was cut by 5 bases and J by 0 bases, with 11 bases left in between. This CDR3 spans 15 amino acids. This chain's CDR3 is CASSVDRRSYNEQFF. Written as DNA, the CDR3 is TGTGCCAGCAGCGTAGACAGGCGCTCCTACAATGAGCAGTTCTTC.

The rearrangement joins TRBV19 to TRBJ2-5, with a tentative D call TRBD2 (6 bases). V lost 1 base to trimming and J lost 5 bases, with 14 bases between them. CDR1 and CDR2 (germline): LNHDA, SQIVND (reference sequence). The CDR3 is 15 amino acids. DNA of the CDR3: TGTGCCAGTAGTATAGGGACTAACACAATTGAGACCCAGTACTTC. As protein: CASSIGTNTIETQYF.

This CDR3 is CASSLDEGRSYNEQFF. The CDR3 nucleotides read TGTGCCAGCAGCTTGGATGAGGGTAGGTCCTACAATGAGCAGTTCTTC. The chain recombines TRBV5-6 with TRBJ2-1; possible D gene TRBD2, 5 bases. The V gene's germline CDR1 is SGHDT and CDR2 YYEEEE. V was shortened by 0 bases and J by 1 base, with 11 bases between the two germline ends. The CDR3 runs to 16 residues.

This clone has just one count. The rearrangement uses TRBV4-2 and TRBJ1-1; 9 positions agree with TRBD1. From germline, CDR1 is LGHNA and CDR2 YNFKEQ. V shed 2 bases, J shed 1 base, and the junction held 2 bases outside the gene matches. The CDR3 has 15 residues. The CDR3 region has the DNA TGTGCCAGCAGCCAACCGGGACAGGGGAACACTGAAGCTTTCTTT. This codes for CASSQPGQGNTEAFF.